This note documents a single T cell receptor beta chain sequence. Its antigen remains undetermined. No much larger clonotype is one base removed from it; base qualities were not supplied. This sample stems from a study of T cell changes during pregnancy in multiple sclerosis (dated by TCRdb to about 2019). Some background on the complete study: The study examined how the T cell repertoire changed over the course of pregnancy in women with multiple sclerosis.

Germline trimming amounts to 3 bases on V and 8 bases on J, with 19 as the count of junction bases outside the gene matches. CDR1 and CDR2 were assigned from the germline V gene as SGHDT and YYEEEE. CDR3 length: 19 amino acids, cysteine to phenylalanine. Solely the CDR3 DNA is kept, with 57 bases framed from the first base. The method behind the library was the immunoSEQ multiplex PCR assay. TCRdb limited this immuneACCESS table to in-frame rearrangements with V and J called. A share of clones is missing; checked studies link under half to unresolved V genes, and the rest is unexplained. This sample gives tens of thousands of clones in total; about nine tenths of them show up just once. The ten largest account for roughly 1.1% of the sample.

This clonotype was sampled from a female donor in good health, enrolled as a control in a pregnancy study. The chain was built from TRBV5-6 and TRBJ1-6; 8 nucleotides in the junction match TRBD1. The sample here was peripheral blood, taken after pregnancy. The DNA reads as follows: TGTGCCAGCAGCTCTAGTATTGTAGCACAGGGGGAATTTTATTCACCCCTCCACTTT. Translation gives CASSSSIVAQGEFYSPLHF.